The clone carrying this T cell receptor (beta chain) has a handful of counts. Its antigen is as yet unknown. The entry originates in a study of T cells after yellow fever vaccination. Study conclusions and caveats: The bulk population could contribute abundant contaminating clonotypes to FACS-sorted repertoires. Reappearance after the booster was observed for most primary-vaccination clones (roughly 97% CD4, about 90% CD8).

Each CDR3 protein is one row after TCRdb ran MiXCR on the 5' RACE reads. The repertoire holds about 99,000 distinct CDR3 sequences, with approximately 6.3% as singletons. Germline V gives CDR1 SGHAT, CDR2 FQNNGV. The CDR3 loop spans 15 amino acids. V gave up 5 bases and J gave up 7 bases; unmatched junction bases: 9. This chain links TRBV11-2 with TRBJ2-1; TRBD1 agrees at 9 bases. Sequenced material: CD8+ T cells sorted from PBMCs, taken 10 days after the yellow fever booster vaccination. The sequence was obtained from a man aged 18 to 29 who received the YFV17D yellow fever vaccine. The CDR3 nucleotides read TGTGCCAGCAGCCCTCGACAGGGGGAGGCTAATGAGCAGTTCTTC. Amino acids: CASSPRQGEANEQFF.